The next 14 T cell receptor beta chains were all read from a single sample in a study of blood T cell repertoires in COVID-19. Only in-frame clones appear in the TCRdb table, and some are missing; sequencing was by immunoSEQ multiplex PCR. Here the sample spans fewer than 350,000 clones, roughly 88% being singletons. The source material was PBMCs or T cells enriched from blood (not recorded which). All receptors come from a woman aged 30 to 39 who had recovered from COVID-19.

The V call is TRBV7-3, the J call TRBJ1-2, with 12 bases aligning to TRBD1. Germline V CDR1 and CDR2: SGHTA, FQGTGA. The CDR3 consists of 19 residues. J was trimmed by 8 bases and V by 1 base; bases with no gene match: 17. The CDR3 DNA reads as TGTGCCAGCAGCTTAAGAGGGTTGGCCCGGGACAGGGGGCTTAACGGCTACACCTTC. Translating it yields CASSLRGLARDRGLNGYTF.

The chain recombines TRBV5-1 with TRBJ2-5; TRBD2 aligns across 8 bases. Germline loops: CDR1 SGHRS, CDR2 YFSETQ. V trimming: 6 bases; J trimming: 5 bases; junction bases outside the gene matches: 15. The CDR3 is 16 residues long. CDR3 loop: CASTEVIGGGQETQYF. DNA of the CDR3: TGCGCCAGCACCGAAGTTATCGGCGGGGGGCAGGAGACCCAGTACTTC.

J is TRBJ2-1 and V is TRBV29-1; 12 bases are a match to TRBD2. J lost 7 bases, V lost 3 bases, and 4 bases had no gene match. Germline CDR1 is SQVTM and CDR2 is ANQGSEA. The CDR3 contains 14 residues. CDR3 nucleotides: TGCAGCGTTGACGCTAGCGGGAGGGCAAATGAGCAGTTCTTC. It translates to CSVDASGRANEQFF.

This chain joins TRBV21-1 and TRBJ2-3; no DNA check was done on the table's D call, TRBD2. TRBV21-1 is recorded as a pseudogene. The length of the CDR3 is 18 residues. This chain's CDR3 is CASSKSFRTRLVTDTQYF. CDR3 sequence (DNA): TGTGCCAGCAGCAAGTCTTTTCGGACGAGACTAGTCACAGATACGCAGTATTTT.

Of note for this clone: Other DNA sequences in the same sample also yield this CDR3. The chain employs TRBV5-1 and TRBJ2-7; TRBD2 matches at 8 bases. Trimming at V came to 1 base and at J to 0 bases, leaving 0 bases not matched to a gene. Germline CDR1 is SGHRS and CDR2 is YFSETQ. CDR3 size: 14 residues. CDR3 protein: CASSLTSGSYEQYF. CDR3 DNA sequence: TGCGCCAGCAGCTTGACTAGCGGCTCCTACGAGCAGTACTTC.

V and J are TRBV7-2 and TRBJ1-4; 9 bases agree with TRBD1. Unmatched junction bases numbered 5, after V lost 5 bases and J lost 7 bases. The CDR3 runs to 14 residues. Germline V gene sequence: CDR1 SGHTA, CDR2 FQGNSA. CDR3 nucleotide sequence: TGTGCCAGCAGCATACAGGGGGCCGGTGAAAAACTGTTTTTT. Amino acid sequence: CASSIQGAGEKLFF. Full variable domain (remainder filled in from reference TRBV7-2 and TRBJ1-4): GAGVSQSPSNKVTEKGKDVELRCDPISGHTALYWYRQSLGQGLEFLIYFQGNSAPDKSGLPSDRFSAERTGGSVSTLTIQRTQQEDSAVYLCASSIQGAGEKLFFGSGTQLSVL.

In DNA, the CDR3 is TGCGCCAGCAGCTTTAACAGGGGGTTGAACACTGAAGCTTTCTTT. Protein product: CASSFNRGLNTEAFF. J is TRBJ1-1 and V is TRBV5-1; 8 positions agree with TRBD1. V shed 2 bases, J shed 0 bases, and the junction held 3 bases outside the gene matches. Germline V gene lookup returns CDR1 SGHRS and CDR2 YFSETQ. CDR3 size: 15 residues.

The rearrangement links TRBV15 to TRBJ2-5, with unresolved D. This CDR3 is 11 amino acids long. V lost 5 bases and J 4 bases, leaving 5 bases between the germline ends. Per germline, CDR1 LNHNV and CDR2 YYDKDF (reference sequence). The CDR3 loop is CATSLRETQYF. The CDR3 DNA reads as TGTGCCACCAGCCTGAGAGAGACCCAGTACTTC.

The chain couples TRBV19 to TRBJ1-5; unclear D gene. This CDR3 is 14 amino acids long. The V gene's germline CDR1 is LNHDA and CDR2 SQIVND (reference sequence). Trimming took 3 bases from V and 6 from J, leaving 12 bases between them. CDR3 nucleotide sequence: TGTGCCAGTAGTATTTATCTCGCGGGTCAGCCCCAGCATTTT. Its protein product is CASSIYLAGQPQHF.

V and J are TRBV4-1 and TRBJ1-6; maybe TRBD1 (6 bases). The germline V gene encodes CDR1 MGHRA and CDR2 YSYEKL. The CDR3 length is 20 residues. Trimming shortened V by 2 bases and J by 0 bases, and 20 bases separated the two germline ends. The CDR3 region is CASSQFDPTQGSSYNSPLHF. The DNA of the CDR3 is TGCGCCAGCAGCCAATTTGATCCCACGCAGGGGAGCTCCTATAATTCACCCCTCCACTTT.

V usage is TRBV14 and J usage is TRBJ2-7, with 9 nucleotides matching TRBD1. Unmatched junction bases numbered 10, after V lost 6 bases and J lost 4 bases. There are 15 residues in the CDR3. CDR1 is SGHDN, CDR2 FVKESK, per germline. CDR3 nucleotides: TGTGCCAGCAGTTTACCGGGACAGGGAGATTACGAGCAGTACTTC. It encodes CASSLPGQGDYEQYF.

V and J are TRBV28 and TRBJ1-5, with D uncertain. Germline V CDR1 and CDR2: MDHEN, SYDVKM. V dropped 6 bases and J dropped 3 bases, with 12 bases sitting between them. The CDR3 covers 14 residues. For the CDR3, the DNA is TGTGCCAGCAGCTGGAGGGAAACCAATCAGCCCCAGCATTTT. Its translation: CASSWRETNQPQHF.

The CDR3 here is CASSSRLGNTIYF. In DNA, the CDR3 is TGTGCCAGCAGTTCAAGACTGGGAAACACCATATATTTT. V usage is TRBV28 and J usage is TRBJ1-3, with D uncertain. V lost 4 bases, J lost 4 bases, and 8 bases lay in between. Germline CDR1 and CDR2: MDHEN and SYDVKM. This CDR3 spans 13 amino acids.

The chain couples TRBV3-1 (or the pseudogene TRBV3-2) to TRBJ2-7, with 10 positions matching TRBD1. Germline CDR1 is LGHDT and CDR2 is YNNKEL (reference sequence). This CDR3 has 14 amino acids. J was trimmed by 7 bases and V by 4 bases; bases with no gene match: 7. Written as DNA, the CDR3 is TGTGCCAGCAGCCCATTGGGACAGGGGTTAGAGCAGTACTTC. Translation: CASSPLGQGLEQYF.